The 10 T cell receptor beta chains below were found in one sample sequenced in a study of cytomegalovirus exposure and HLA in healthy donors. In the PCR, 60 Vbeta and 13 Jbeta primers were used. Assay: immunoSEQ multiplex PCR; the TCRdb copy retains only in-frame clones and omits some. In the table there are over 150,000 clones, approximately 79% of which are singletons. Sequencing used PBMCs. Source of these receptors: a man in his forties in good health and CMV-seronegative.

For this clone: Because it lacks the conserved phenylalanine or tryptophan at the end, this CDR3 is likely a read error. The V and J genes are TRBV9 and TRBJ1-2, with 7 bases lining up with TRBD1. Germline V CDR1 and CDR2: SGDLS, YYNGEE. With 0 bases clipped from V and 2 bases from J, the junction kept 4 bases outside the gene matches. The CDR3 extends over 15 amino acids. The CDR3 DNA is TGTGCCAGCAGCGTAGATGGACAGGCGAACTATGGCTACACCCTC. Residues: CASSVDGQANYGYTL.

There are a few counts of this clone. The chain carries TRBV6-1 and TRBJ1-1; D is undetermined. This CDR3 contains 15 residues. Trimming left V 1 base short and J 0 bases short, with 9 bases between. The V gene's germline CDR1 is MNHNS and CDR2 SASEGT. CDR3 sequence: CASSEVSLLNTEAFF. DNA for the CDR3: TGTGCCAGCAGTGAAGTCTCTCTCCTGAACACTGAAGCTTTCTTT.

In this sample, this clone turned up once. The chain is built from TRBV2 and TRBJ2-7; D might be TRBD1 (7 bases). The CDR3 runs to 14 residues. Trimming removed 6 bases from V and 4 bases from J, with 16 bases in between. Germline-derived CDR1 and CDR2 are SNHLY and FYNNEI. The CDR3 loop reads CASSGGQRPYEQYF. CDR3 coding DNA: TGTGCCAGCAGCGGGGGACAGAGACCTTACGAGCAGTACTTC. The full variable domain, with the rest looked up from reference TRBV2 and TRBJ2-7, is EPEVTQTPSHQVTQMGQEVILRCVPISNHLYFYWYRQILGQKVEFLVSFYNNEISEKSEIFDDQFSVERPDGSNFTLKIRSTKLEDSAMYFCASSGGQRPYEQYFGPGTRLTVT.

The CDR3 is CAISENRQPYEQYF. CDR3 nucleotide sequence: TGTGCCATCAGTGAAAACCGACAGCCCTACGAGCAGTACTTC. The gene calls are TRBV10-3 and TRBJ2-7, with D possibly TRBD1 on 5 matching bases. The CDR3 totals 14 residues. Germline CDR1 is ENHRY and CDR2 is SYGVKD. Trimming took 3 bases from V and 2 from J, leaving 11 bases between them.

The chain couples TRBV6-5 to TRBJ2-3; 11 bases match TRBD2. Germline values: CDR1 MNHEY, CDR2 SVGAGI. This CDR3 is 15 amino acids long. V was clipped by 4 bases and J by 5 bases; unmatched bases: 5. The CDR3 loop reads CASSLVAGGQDTQYF. CDR3 bases: TGTGCCAGCAGTTTGGTAGCGGGGGGGCAAGATACGCAGTATTTT.

V is TRBV5-1 and J is TRBJ1-1, with D possibly TRBD1 on 5 matching bases. Germline V gene lookup returns CDR1 SGHRS and CDR2 YFSETQ. This CDR3 has 16 amino acids. V lost 2 bases, J lost 1 base, and 15 bases lay in between. The CDR3 DNA reads TGCGCCAGCAGCTTCACAAGCCGGACATGGAACACTGAAGCTTTCTTT. This codes for CASSFTSRTWNTEAFF.

There are a few counts of this clone. This chain links TRBV9 with TRBJ1-4; a weak D match, TRBD1 (5 bases). The germline V gene encodes CDR1 SGDLS and CDR2 YYNGEE. V lost 0 bases, J lost 8 bases, and 14 bases lay in between. The CDR3 extends over 15 amino acids. The DNA for the CDR3 is TGTGCCAGCAGCGTAGGGGGGGAGGTAGGAGAAAAACTGTTTTTT. The encoded protein is CASSVGGEVGEKLFF.

The chain uses TRBV6-5 and TRBJ2-3; 9 nucleotides match TRBD1. Germline V gene sequence: CDR1 MNHEY, CDR2 SVGAGI. V trimming: 5 bases; J trimming: 5 bases; junction bases outside the gene matches: 5. This CDR3 has 14 residues. The DNA for the CDR3 is TGTGCCAGCAGTACAGGGGGCTGGCGAGATACGCAGTATTTT. This codes for CASSTGGWRDTQYF.

CDR3 protein: CASSYAGSEAFF. The CDR3 nucleotides read TGTGCCAGCAGTTACGCAGGAAGTGAGGCTTTCTTT. The chain couples TRBV6-5 to TRBJ1-1; no definite D call. The V gene's germline CDR1 is MNHEY and CDR2 SVGAGI. V was shortened by 2 bases and J by 11 bases, with 12 bases between the two germline ends. The CDR3 is made up of 12 amino acids.

The chain carries TRBV7-6 and TRBJ1-6, with TRBD1 as a possible D gene (6 bases). There are 14 residues in the CDR3. Trimming stripped 1 base from V and 10 bases from J, with 11 bases between. Germline loops: CDR1 SGHVS, CDR2 FNYEAQ. This CDR3 reads CASSLEQGNSPLHF. The DNA of the CDR3 is TGTGCCAGCAGCTTAGAACAGGGTAACTCACCCCTCCACTTT. Drawing the rest from reference TRBV7-6 and TRBJ1-6, the complete variable domain is GAGVSQSPRYKVTKRGQDVALRCDPISGHVSLYWYRQALGQGPEFLTYFNYEAQQDKSGLPNDRFSAERPEGSISTLTIQRTEQRDSAMYRCASSLEQGNSPLHFGNGTRLTVT.